Below, 18 T cell receptor beta chains from the same sample are listed, as sequenced in a study of T cell clonality in common variable immunodeficiency. The method was immunoSEQ multiplex PCR; TCRdb's version includes in-frame clones alone and lacks a portion of them. Observed in the sample are about 52,000 clones, none of them singletons. Sequencing was performed on peripheral blood mononuclear cells. The receptor set was obtained from a person between 18 and 75 years old in good health.

A few counts support this clone. The read stops 3 residues short of the end of the CDR3; the missing end is completed from the germline J gene. The chain uses TRBV7-8 and TRBJ1-2, with unresolved D. The germline gives CDR1 SGHVS, CDR2 FQNEAQ. The CDR3 totals 17 residues. Trimming took off 2 bases at V and 4 bases at J, with 20 bases between the two ends. CDR3: CASSLLIIPSRRYGYTF. The covered CDR3 bases are TGTGCCAGCAGCTTACTAATCATTCCTAGTCGGCGCTATGGC. Full variable domain (outside the CDR3, taken from reference TRBV7-8 and TRBJ1-2): GAGVSQSPRYKVAKRGQDVALRCDPISGHVSLFWYQQALGQGPEFLTYFQNEAQLDKSGLPSDRFFAERPEGSVSTLKIQRTQQEDSAVYLCASSLLIIPSRRYGYTFGSGTRLTVV.

This clone was seen more than once but under ten times. Read coverage stops 3 residues before the CDR3 terminus; the germline J gene supplies the remainder. The chain joins TRBV7-9 to TRBJ2-7; TRBD2 is a possible D gene (7 bases). The CDR3 extends over 15 amino acids. The germline CDR1 and CDR2 sequences are SEHNR and FQNEAQ (reference sequence). The ends were cut back, 4 bases at V and 4 bases at J, with 17 bases in the middle. The CDR3 DNA, read in part, is TGTGCCAGCAGCTCCCGGGCGGGGGCGAATTACGAG. This encodes CASSSRAGANYE. The full CDR3 reads CASSSRAGANYEQYF.

This clone occurred many times. The sequenced fragment ends 3 residues before the CDR3 boundary, so the rest is inferred from the germline J gene. J is TRBJ2-3 and V is TRBV7-6; 9 bases are shared with TRBD2. The germline CDR1 and CDR2 sequences are SGHVS and FNYEAQ. The CDR3 has 16 amino acids. The trim removed 0 bases at V and 4 bases at J, leaving 5 bases unmatched. Incomplete CDR3 DNA: TGTGCCAGCAGCTTAGCCCCTAGCGGGATAGCAGATACG. As protein: CASSLAPSGIADT. The CDR3 as a whole reads CASSLAPSGIADTQYF.

This clone was detected many times. Read sequence stops 3 residues before the CDR3 end, and the germline J gene provides the missing end. V gene TRBV18 combines with J gene TRBJ2-1; TRBD1 aligns across 8 bases. From germline, CDR1 is KGHSH and CDR2 LQKENI. The CDR3 length is 14 residues. V lost 4 bases, J lost 4 bases, and 3 bases stayed unmatched. CDR3 bases read: TGTGCCAGCTCACAGGGACAGGAGTACAATGAG. Its protein product is CASSQGQEYNE. The full-length CDR3 reads as CASSQGQEYNEQFF.

This clone was observed a handful of times. The CDR3 spells CASSRRTSLKTQYF. The CDR3 bases that were read are TGTGCCAGTAGTAGACGGACTAGCTTGAAGACG. The chain employs TRBV19 and TRBJ2-3; TRBD2 aligns across 8 bases. Read data end 3 residues before the CDR3 end; the end is taken from the germline J gene. Per the germline V gene, CDR1 is LNHDA and CDR2 is SQIVND (reference sequence). This CDR3 is built from 14 residues.

In this sample, this clone turned up many times. The read gets to within 3 residues of the CDR3 end, and the germline J gene fills in the rest. The chain has TRBV20-1 and TRBJ2-1; TRBD2 agrees at 12 bases. J gave up 9 bases and V 4 bases, and 10 bases lay outside the gene matches. Germline V gene sequence: CDR1 DFQATT, CDR2 SNEGSKA (reference sequence). This CDR3 has 15 residues. The part of the CDR3 DNA that was read is TGCAGTGCTAATTGGGCTAGCGGGAGGGCCGTTGAG. Its protein product is CSANWASGRAVE. The full CDR3 is CSANWASGRAVEQFF.

This clone was seen at least ten times. The CDR3 end falls 3 residues outside the read, so it is completed with the germline J gene. This sequence joins TRBV7-8 and TRBJ2-3; TRBD2 matches at 7 bases. Germline assignment: CDR1 SGHVS and CDR2 FQNEAQ. The J segment lost 6 bases and the V segment lost 6 bases, leaving 15 bases of the junction unmatched. The CDR3 totals 16 residues. This CDR3 is CASSHINGTISDTQYF. Partial CDR3 DNA: TGTGCCAGCAGTCACATTAATGGGACTATTTCCGATACG. Drawing the rest from reference TRBV7-8 and TRBJ2-3, the complete variable domain is GAGVSQSPRYKVAKRGQDVALRCDPISGHVSLFWYQQALGQGPEFLTYFQNEAQLDKSGLPSDRFFAERPEGSVSTLKIQRTQQEDSAVYLCASSHINGTISDTQYFGPGTRLTVL.

This clone was counted at least ten times. Coverage ceases 3 residues before the CDR3 finishes, and the germline J gene fills in the end. This chain joins TRBV12-5 and TRBJ2-1, with 11 positions matching TRBD2. The CDR3 covers 18 residues. J lost 2 bases, V lost 2 bases, and 8 bases had no gene match. CDR1 is LGHNT and CDR2 is FRNRAP in the germline V gene. This chain's CDR3 is CASGLPGLADYTYNEQFF. CDR3 DNA (partial): TGTGCTAGTGGTTTGCCGGGACTAGCGGACTACACCTACAATGAG.

This clone was found many times. Read data end 3 residues before the CDR3 end; the end is taken from the germline J gene. The rearrangement uses TRBV30 and TRBJ1-5; a possible D gene is TRBD1 (5 bases). Trimming removed 2 bases from V and 1 base from J, with 21 bases in between. The CDR3 has 18 amino acids. Germline V CDR1 and CDR2: GTSNPN, SVGIG (reference sequence). The covered CDR3 bases are TGTGCCTGGAGTAAGGGTCTGCTTGGGCAGGGAAGCAATCAGCCC. Protein product: CAWSKGLLGQGSNQP. The entire CDR3 reads CAWSKGLLGQGSNQPQHF.

This clone appeared many times. The read stops 3 residues short of the end of the CDR3; the missing end is completed from the germline J gene. The chain employs TRBV4-2 and TRBJ2-3; TRBD2 agrees at 15 bases. V lost 4 bases to trimming and J lost 3 bases; unmatched junction nucleotides: 8. Per the germline V gene, CDR1 is LGHNA and CDR2 is YNFKEQ. CDR3 length: 18 residues. This CDR3 reads CASSRRTSGGEGTDTQYF. The covered CDR3 bases are TGTGCCAGCAGCCGGCGGACTAGCGGGGGGGAGGGTACAGATACG.

The table lists this clone with a few counts. The sequence runs out 3 residues before the end of the CDR3; the remainder is reconstructed from the germline J gene. The chain is built from TRBV7-6 and TRBJ1-1; D ambiguous. The CDR3 is 13 amino acids. Germline assignment: CDR1 SGHVS and CDR2 FNYEAQ. CDR3 residues: CASSLGEADTAFF. CDR3 DNA, as far as it was read: TGTGCCAGCAGCTTAGGCGAGGCGGATACG.

This clone was detected only a few times. The read finishes 3 residues shy of the CDR3 end, and the germline J gene is used to complete it. The V call is TRBV18, the J call TRBJ2-1; D remains ambiguous. The CDR3 extends over 12 amino acids. Trimming took 1 base from V and 8 from J, leaving 6 bases between them. The V gene's germline CDR1 is KGHSH and CDR2 LQKENI. CDR3 bases read: TGTGCCAGCTCACCACGCTCGGATGAG. Translated, it gives CASSPRSDE. The full-length CDR3 reads as CASSPRSDEQFF.

This clone was found many times. The read halts 3 residues ahead of the CDR3 end, with the missing end drawn from the germline J gene. The chain uses TRBV30 and TRBJ1-2, with 8 positions matching TRBD1. J was trimmed by 7 bases and V by 1 base; bases with no gene match: 5. CDR1 and CDR2 from the germline V gene are GTSNPN and SVGIG (reference sequence). This CDR3 comprises 13 residues. CDR3 DNA, as far as it was read: TGTGCCTGGAGTGCCCAGGGGGCGGCTGGC. This gives the protein CAWSAQGAAG. The full CDR3 sequence reads CAWSAQGAAGYTF.

This clone was observed at least ten times. The read ends 3 residues before the CDR3 terminus; that terminus is restored from the germline J gene. The chain has TRBV5-1 and TRBJ1-4, with 7 positions matching TRBD1. The V gene's germline CDR1 is SGHRS and CDR2 YFSETQ. Trimming cost V 4 bases and J 4 bases; bases outside gene matches: 10. This CDR3 contains 16 residues. CDR3 bases read: TGCGCCAGCAGCCCCACCCCGACAGGGAGTAATGAAAAA. Its translation: CASSPTPTGSNEK. The whole CDR3 is CASSPTPTGSNEKLFF.

At least ten counts were recorded for this clone. The CDR3 end is not reached by the read, which stops 3 residues before it; the germline J gene fills it in. The chain combines TRBV7-6 with TRBJ1-5; 9 bases are shared with TRBD1. The CDR3 consists of 16 residues. Germline loops: CDR1 SGHVS, CDR2 FNYEAQ. V dropped 3 bases and J dropped 0; count of bases not matched to a gene: 3. The sequenced part of the CDR3 DNA is TGTGCCAGCAGCTTGGGGACAGGGCTTAGCAATCAGCCC. Protein product: CASSLGTGLSNQP. The entire CDR3 protein is CASSLGTGLSNQPQHF.

This clone has ten or more counts. The read falls 3 residues short of the CDR3 end, and the missing part is taken from the germline J gene. The rearrangement joins TRBV19 to TRBJ1-5; possibly TRBD1 for D (5 bases). The CDR3 length is 18 residues. The V end lost 4 bases, the J end lost 6 bases, and 25 bases lay between the germline ends. Germline assignment: CDR1 LNHDA and CDR2 SQIVND (reference sequence). CDR3 DNA (partial): TGTGCCAGTAGTAGTCAGGGCAGGCGGAAAAGTAGTGGTCAGCCC. Translation: CASSSQGRRKSSGQP. The CDR3 reads in full as CASSSQGRRKSSGQPQHF. Supplemented by reference TRBV19 and TRBJ1-5, the full variable domain reads DGGITQSPKYLFRKEGQNVTLSCEQNLNHDAMYWYRQDPGQGLRLIYYSQIVNDFQKGDIAEGYSVSREKKESFPLTVTSAQKNPTAFYLCASSSQGRRKSSGQPQHFGDGTRLSIL.

This clone was picked up many times. The read gets to within 3 residues of the CDR3 end, and the germline J gene fills in the rest. V is TRBV29-1 and J is TRBJ1-4; D remains ambiguous. Deletions cut 6 bases from V and 0 bases from J, with 8 bases between. The germline gives CDR1 SQVTM, CDR2 ANQGSEA. CDR3 length: 13 residues. CDR3 bases read: TGCAGCGTAAAACTTGCAACTAATGAAAAA. Its protein is CSVKLATNEK. The CDR3 in full is CSVKLATNEKLFF.

In its sample, this clone was seen many times. The CDR3 end lies 3 residues beyond the end of the read and is filled in from the germline J gene. The V call is TRBV7-2, the J call TRBJ2-2; TRBD1 matches at 8 bases. The CDR3 contains 15 residues. The germline V gene has CDR1 SGHTA and CDR2 FQGNSA. The CDR3 here is CASSSRGQGDSPLFF. The CDR3 bases that were read are TGTGCCAGCAGCTCCCGTGGACAGGGAGATTCACCG.